This TCR beta chain was sequenced in a study of CD8 T cells in Susac syndrome. The germline V and J ends were trimmed by 4 bases and 3 bases, with 9 bases remaining between them. Germline CDR1 DFQATT, CDR2 SNEGSKA (reference sequence). The CDR3 runs 13 residues. An amount of RNA that ranged from roughly 0.45 to 1 ug was reverse transcribed with random hexamers. TCRdb itself ran the immunoSEQ multiplex PCR reads through MiXCR, one entry per CDR3 protein. Of about 120,000 distinct CDR3 sequences in the sample, 94% are singletons; the top ten hold about 0.098%. TCR beta sequencing covered blood CD8+ and CD4+ T cells.

The V call is TRBV20-1, the J call TRBJ2-2; no definite D call. The sequencing input was CD4+ T cells from PBMCs. This clonotype was sampled from a human donor in good health. For the CDR3, the DNA is TGCAGTGCTACAAGGGTTTACACCGGGGAGCTGTTTTTT. This gives the protein CSATRVYTGELFF.